This T cell receptor beta chain was observed in a study of blood T cell repertoires in COVID-19. Background on the study: Samples of COVID-19 (acute and convalescent) were obtained from the United States, Italy and Spain. The cDNA or gDNA used as material had been derived from T cells, B-cell-depleted T cells, or PBMCs.

Per the authors' pipeline: Nucleated cell number was recorded as an estimate derived from reference gene primer amplification. The assay was immunoSEQ multiplex PCR, and TCRdb's table has in-frame clones only and misses some. That table gives V, J and clone size, and the DNA gave D and trimming. The data show 75,000 to 95,000 clones, with 85% seen just once and under 3.5% held by the top ten. Germline V gives CDR1 LNHDA, CDR2 SQIVND (reference sequence). This CDR3 comprises 14 residues. The germline V and J ends were trimmed by 3 bases and 0 bases, with 9 bases remaining between them. The chain couples TRBV19 to TRBJ2-7; D call uncertain. This TCR was recovered from a man in his fifties with acute or convalescent COVID-19. The sample was peripheral blood. The CDR3 is CASSISWSSYEQYF. The DNA for the CDR3 is TGTGCCAGTAGTATTAGTTGGAGCTCCTACGAGCAGTACTTC.